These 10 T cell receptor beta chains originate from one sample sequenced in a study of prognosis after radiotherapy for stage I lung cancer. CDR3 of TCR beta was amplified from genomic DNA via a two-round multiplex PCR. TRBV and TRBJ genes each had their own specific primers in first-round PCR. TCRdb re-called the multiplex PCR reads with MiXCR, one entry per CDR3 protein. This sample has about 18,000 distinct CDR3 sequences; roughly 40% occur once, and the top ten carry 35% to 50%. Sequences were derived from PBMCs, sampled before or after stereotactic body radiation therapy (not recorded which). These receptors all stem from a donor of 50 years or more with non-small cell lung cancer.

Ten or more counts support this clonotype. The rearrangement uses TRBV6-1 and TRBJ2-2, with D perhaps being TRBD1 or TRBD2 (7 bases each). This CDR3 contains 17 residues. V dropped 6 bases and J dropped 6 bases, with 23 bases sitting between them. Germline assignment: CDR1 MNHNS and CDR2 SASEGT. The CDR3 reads CASSLGEGAIVAGELFF. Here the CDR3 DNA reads TGTGCCAGCAGCTTAGGGGAGGGGGCGATTGTAGCCGGGGAGCTGTTTTTT.

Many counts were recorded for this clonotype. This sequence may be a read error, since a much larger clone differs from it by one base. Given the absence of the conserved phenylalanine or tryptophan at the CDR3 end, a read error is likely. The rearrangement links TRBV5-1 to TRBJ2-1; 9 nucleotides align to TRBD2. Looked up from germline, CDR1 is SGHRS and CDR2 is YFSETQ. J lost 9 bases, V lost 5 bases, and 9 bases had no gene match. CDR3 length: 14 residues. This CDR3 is CASSVSGGIGEQFL. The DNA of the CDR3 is TGCGCCAGCAGTGTCAGCGGGGGGATTGGTGAGCAGTTCCTC.

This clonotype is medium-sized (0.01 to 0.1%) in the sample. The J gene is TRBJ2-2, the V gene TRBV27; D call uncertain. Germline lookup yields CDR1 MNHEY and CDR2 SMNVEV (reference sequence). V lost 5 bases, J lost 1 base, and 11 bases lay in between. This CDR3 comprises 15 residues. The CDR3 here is CASSMGWGNTGELFF. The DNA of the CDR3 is TGTGCCAGCAGTATGGGTTGGGGGAACACCGGGGAGCTGTTTTTT.

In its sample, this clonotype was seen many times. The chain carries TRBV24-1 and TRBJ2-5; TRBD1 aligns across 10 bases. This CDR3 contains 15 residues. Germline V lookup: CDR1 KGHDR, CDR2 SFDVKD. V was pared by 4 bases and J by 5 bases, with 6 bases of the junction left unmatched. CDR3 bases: TGTGCCACCAGTGACCCGGGACAGGGGATTGAGACCCAGTACTTC. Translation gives CATSDPGQGIETQYF.

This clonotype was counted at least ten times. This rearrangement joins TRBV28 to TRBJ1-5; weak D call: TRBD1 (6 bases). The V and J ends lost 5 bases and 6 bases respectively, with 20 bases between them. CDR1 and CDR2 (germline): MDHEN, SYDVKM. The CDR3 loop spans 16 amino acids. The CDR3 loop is CASSTPPGHLGQPQHF. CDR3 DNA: TGTGCCAGCAGTACTCCGCCGGGACACTTAGGTCAGCCCCAGCATTTT.

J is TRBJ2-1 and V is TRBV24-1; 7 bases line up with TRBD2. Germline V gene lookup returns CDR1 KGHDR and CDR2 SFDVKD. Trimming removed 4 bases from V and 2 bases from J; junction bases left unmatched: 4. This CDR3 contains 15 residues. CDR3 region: CATSEAGTTYNEQFF. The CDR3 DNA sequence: TGTGCCACCAGTGAAGCCGGGACTACCTACAATGAGCAGTTCTTC.

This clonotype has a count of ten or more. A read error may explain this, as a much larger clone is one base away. CDR3 protein: CASSFIQPNEQFF. CDR3 DNA sequence: TGTGCCAGCAGCTTTATACAGCCCAATGAGCAGTTCTTC. The chain carries TRBV11-2 and TRBJ2-1, with D unclear. V was cut by 3 bases and J by 6 bases, with 9 bases left in between. The CDR3 runs 13 residues. Germline-derived CDR1 and CDR2 are SGHAT and FQNNGV.

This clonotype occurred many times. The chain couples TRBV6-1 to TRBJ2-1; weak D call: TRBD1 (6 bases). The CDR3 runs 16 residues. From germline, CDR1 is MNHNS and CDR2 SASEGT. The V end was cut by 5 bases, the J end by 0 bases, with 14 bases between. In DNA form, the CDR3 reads TGTGCCAGCAGTACAGGGATAGCGAGCTCCTACAATGAGCAGTTCTTC. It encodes CASSTGIASSYNEQFF.

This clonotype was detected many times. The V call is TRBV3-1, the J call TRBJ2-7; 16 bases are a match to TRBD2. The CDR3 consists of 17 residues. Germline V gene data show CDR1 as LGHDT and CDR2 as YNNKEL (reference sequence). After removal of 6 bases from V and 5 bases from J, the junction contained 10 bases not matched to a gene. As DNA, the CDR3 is TGTGCCAGCAGTGACCGGACAGGGACTAGCGGGAGGGACGAGCAGTACTTC. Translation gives CASSDRTGTSGRDEQYF.

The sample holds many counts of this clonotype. This CDR3 is CASSLGDRLEKLFF. CDR3 nucleotides: TGCGCCAGCAGCTTAGGGGACAGGCTTGAAAAACTGTTTTTT. The V call is TRBV5-1, the J call TRBJ1-4, with 8 bases aligning to TRBD1. V was pared by 2 bases and J by 7 bases, with 4 bases of the junction left unmatched. This CDR3 comprises 14 residues. Germline-derived CDR1 and CDR2 are SGHRS and YFSETQ.